This T cell receptor (beta chain) was observed in a study of T cells in Graves' hyperthyroidism and ophthalmopathy. It was RNA transcripts that yielded the amplified TCR beta CDR3 regions. Carried out on the TCR CDR3, a first-round RT-PCR used the HTBI primer set. In TCRdb, the multiplex PCR reads were re-called with MiXCR into one record per CDR3 protein. This sample has fewer than 850,000 distinct CDR3 sequences, with 17% found just once. This TCR was sampled from a man aged 45 to 65 with Graves' hyperthyroidism. The sequenced material came from blood.

For the CDR3, the DNA is TGTGCCGGGGGGAGGGACAGTCTTAACTATGGCTACACCTTC. Amino acid sequence: CAGGRDSLNYGYTF. The J gene is TRBJ1-2, the V gene TRBV30, with 7 bases fitting TRBD1. V gave up 8 bases and J gave up 1 base; unmatched junction bases: 10. Germline CDR1 reads GTSNPN; CDR2 reads SVGIG (reference sequence). The CDR3 extends over 14 amino acids. Full variable domain (missing parts from reference TRBV30 and TRBJ1-2): SQTIHQWPATLVQPVGSPLSLECTVEGTSNPNLYWYRQAAGRGLQLLFYSVGIGQISSEVPQNLSASRPQDRQFILSSKKLLLSDSGFYLCAGGRDSLNYGYTFGSGTRLTVV.